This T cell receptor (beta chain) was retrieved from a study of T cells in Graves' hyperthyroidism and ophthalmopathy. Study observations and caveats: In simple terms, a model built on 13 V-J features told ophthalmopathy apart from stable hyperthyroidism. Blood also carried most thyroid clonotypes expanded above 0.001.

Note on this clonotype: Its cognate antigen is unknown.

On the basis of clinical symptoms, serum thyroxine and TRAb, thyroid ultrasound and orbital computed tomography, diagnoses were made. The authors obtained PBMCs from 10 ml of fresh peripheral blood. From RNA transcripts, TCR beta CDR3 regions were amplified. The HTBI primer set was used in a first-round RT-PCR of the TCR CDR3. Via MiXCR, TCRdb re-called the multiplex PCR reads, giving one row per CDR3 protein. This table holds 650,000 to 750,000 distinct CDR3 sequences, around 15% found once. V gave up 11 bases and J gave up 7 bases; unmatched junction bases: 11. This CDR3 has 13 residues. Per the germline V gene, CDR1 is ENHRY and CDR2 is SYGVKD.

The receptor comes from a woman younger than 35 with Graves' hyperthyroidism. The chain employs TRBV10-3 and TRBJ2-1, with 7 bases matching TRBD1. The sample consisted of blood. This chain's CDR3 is CAASGQEKNEQFF. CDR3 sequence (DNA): TGTGCCGCCAGCGGACAGGAAAAGAATGAGCAGTTCTTC.